Listed below are T cell receptor beta chains from one sample, sequenced in a study of cytomegalovirus exposure and HLA in healthy donors. This table comes from immunoSEQ multiplex PCR, and its TCRdb copy is limited to in-frame clones, with some not included. The table shows 250,000 to 350,000 clones, with approximately 80% occurring only once. Sequenced material: PBMCs. These receptors all come from a girl aged 2 to 10 in good health and CMV-seronegative. Both conserved end residues are part of each CDR3. D genes are given only for firm matches.

j_call	d_call	v_call	cdr3_aa
TRBJ2-1	TRBD2	TRBV7-2	CASSSTSGRRNEQFF
TRBJ1-4	NA	TRBV14	CASSPTAATNEKLFF
TRBJ1-5	NA	TRBV7-9	CASSWGDQPQHF
TRBJ1-2	NA	TRBV5-4	CASSLRTAYLYTF
TRBJ2-5	NA	TRBV9	CASSDPHKETQYF
TRBJ1-6	NA	TRBV5-1	CASSLQRWNSPLHF
TRBJ2-5	TRBD1	TRBV15	CATSRETGRETQYF
TRBJ2-7	NA	TRBV19	CASSSSIGNYEQYF
TRBJ2-1	TRBD2	TRBV7-3	CASSWTSGRSLYNEQFF
TRBJ2-5	TRBD2	TRBV6-5	CASRSGRRRTQYF
TRBJ2-1	TRBD2	TRBV28	CASNAVGSSGPNEQFF
TRBJ1-5	TRBD1	TRBV6-1	CASSKAGQVNQPQHF
TRBJ1-2	NA	TRBV27	CASSSGIYGYTF
TRBJ1-1	NA	TRBV29-1	CSVAPGLFDGTEAFF
TRBJ2-7	NA	TRBV19	CASRLGDHYSYEQYF
TRBJ1-6	NA	TRBV7-9	CSSSLSQGRGSPLHF
TRBJ1-3	NA	TRBV7-6	CASSFGAYLSGNTIYF
TRBJ1-2	NA	TRBV5-1	CASKPAWGGYGYTF
TRBJ1-3	NA	TRBV28	CASSLAGSAGNTIYF
TRBJ2-5	TRBD2	TRBV4-2	CASSQVERGILGETQYF
TRBJ1-2	TRBD1	TRBV29-1	CSVVPTGGNYGYTF
TRBJ2-5	NA	TRBV2	CASSQLVQETQYF
TRBJ2-7	TRBD2	TRBV5-5	CASQGLAGFYEQYF
TRBJ2-3	NA	TRBV6-1	CASGMETETDTQYF
TRBJ2-7	TRBD1	TRBV5-1	CASSFDRDYEQYF
TRBJ2-7	TRBD1	TRBV29-1	CSVRQGGDEQYF
TRBJ2-7	NA	TRBV5-8	CASTYRGAGEQYF
TRBJ2-7	NA	TRBV7-3	CASTTLNRGRAKEQYF
TRBJ2-2	NA	TRBV2	CASRSTANTGELFF
TRBJ2-2	NA	TRBV7-3	CASSTRRGGAGELFF
TRBJ2-7	NA	TRBV7-8	CASSLVKGGAYYEQYF
TRBJ2-7	TRBD1	TRBV7-6	CASNQDRGPYEQYF
TRBJ1-1	TRBD1	TRBV10-3	CAISPTGGEYGTEAFF
TRBJ1-5	TRBD1	TRBV28	CASSLLGQGQNQPQHF
TRBJ2-7	NA	TRBV2	CASRFDTTGGDFSYEQYF
TRBJ2-5	NA	TRBV5-1	CASTSRKIQETQYF
TRBJ1-3	NA	TRBV7-9	CAAGLKYSGNTIYF
TRBJ2-3	TRBD2	TRBV5-1	CASSPRGARTDTQYF
TRBJ2-1	NA	TRBV4-2	CASSQDSVADSYNEQFF
TRBJ1-5	NA	TRBV19	CASGSHRNDQPQHF
TRBJ2-7	NA	TRBV4-1	CASSQGPGSYEQYF
TRBJ1-6	NA	TRBV6-5	CASSWRGGVDNSPLHF
TRBJ1-1	NA	TRBV5-8	CASSLGPGPAFLAFF
TRBJ1-5	NA	TRBV9	CASSVGSGDQPQHF
TRBJ2-5	NA	TRBV2	CASSEAGGEETQYF
TRBJ2-1	TRBD2	TRBV23-1	CASSQMEGLADSYNEQFF
TRBJ1-1	NA	TRBV13	CASDGLKGMNTEAFF
TRBJ2-7	NA	TRBV6-6	CASSYSPQEQYF
TRBJ1-6	NA	TRBV7-6	CASSLIAGTGSPLHF
TRBJ2-7	TRBD2	TRBV7-9	CASSLGLLSYEQYF
TRBJ2-2	TRBD1	TRBV5-1	CASSSRTGRNTGELFF
TRBJ2-1	TRBD1	TRBV30	CAWSVGQGTGSYNEQFF
TRBJ2-7	TRBD2	TRBV28	CASSYSTSGSYEQYF
TRBJ2-7	NA	TRBV7-3	CASPWGRPSYEQYF
TRBJ2-7	TRBD1	TRBV19	CASSQTTGTYEQYF
TRBJ2-1	NA	TRBV21-1	CPAHYNEQFF
TRBJ2-5	TRBD1	TRBV25-1	CASTTGGRETQYF
TRBJ1-1	NA	TRBV7-8	CASSPDFRDTEAFF
TRBJ1-5	NA	TRBV30	CAWSDADYQPQHF
TRBJ2-1	NA	TRBV19	CASSRQDASSYNEQFF